These 9 T cell receptor beta chains share one sample of origin, sequenced in a study of T cells in Graves' hyperthyroidism and ophthalmopathy (dated by TCRdb to between 2019 and 2020). Library prep was done by multiplex PCR. Sequencing was carried out with an Illumina HiSeq 2000. The TCR beta CDR3 regions were amplified from RNA transcripts. The TCR CDR3 was subjected to a first round of RT-PCR using the HTBI primer set and the Qiagen OneStep RT-PCR kit. TCRdb applied fastp at Q25 and MiXCR to the public reads, then kept only in-frame beta chains. One record per CDR3 amino acid sequence lists the most common genes and DNA. This sample has 380,000 or so distinct CDR3 sequences in its table, and around 13% of those were observed once. The top ten clonotypes cover 20% to 25% of the sample. Input material: blood. The receptors stem from a woman in her 30s with Graves' hyperthyroidism.

This clonotype was observed many times. The CDR3 loop is CASSYSEGYEQYF. The CDR3 DNA reads TGTGCCAGCAGTTACTCTGAAGGCTACGAGCAGTACTTC. The chain is built from TRBV6-5 and TRBJ2-7; D uncertain. This CDR3 comprises 13 residues. Per the germline V gene, CDR1 is MNHEY and CDR2 is SVGAGI. V shed 0 bases and J shed 3 bases, with 6 bases lying between them.

At least ten counts were recorded for this clonotype. This rearrangement joins TRBV28 to TRBJ1-2, with 7 nucleotides matching TRBD1. CDR1 and CDR2 from the germline V gene are MDHEN and SYDVKM. This CDR3 comprises 12 residues. V gave up 10 bases and J gave up 9 bases; unmatched junction bases: 11. The CDR3 DNA reads as TGTGCCACCGGGGACAGTGCAATACGCTACACCTTC. Amino acid sequence: CATGDSAIRYTF.

This clonotype was seen at least ten times. The rearrangement links TRBV24-1 to TRBJ2-3; TRBD2 matches 13 bases. CDR1 is KGHDR and CDR2 is SFDVKD in the germline V gene. V shed 5 bases and J 2 bases; nucleotides not matched to a gene: 15. The CDR3 extends over 20 amino acids. CDR3: CATSARTSGSPRTFTDTQYF. Here the CDR3 DNA reads TGTGCCACCAGTGCCAGGACTAGCGGGAGTCCAAGAACCTTCACAGATACGCAGTATTTT.

The V and J genes are TRBV29-1 and TRBJ1-2; 7 bases match TRBD1. There are 13 residues in the CDR3. The V gene's germline CDR1 is SQVTM and CDR2 ANQGSEA. The ends lost 2 bases at V and 8 bases at J; junction bases unmatched: 8. The CDR3: CSVEQGGIGGYTF. CDR3 sequence (DNA): TGCAGCGTTGAACAGGGGGGGATCGGGGGCTACACCTTC.

This clonotype was counted many times. This chain joins TRBV11-1 and TRBJ1-1; no reliable D call. The germline V gene encodes CDR1 SGHAT and CDR2 FQDESV (reference sequence). This CDR3 is built from 13 residues. V was trimmed by 0 bases and J by 0 bases, leaving 2 bases between them. CDR3 in DNA: TGTGCCAGCAGCTTAGCACTGAACACTGAAGCTTTCTTT. Its protein is CASSLALNTEAFF.

This clonotype was counted ten times or more. This chain joins TRBV12-3 or TRBV12-4 and TRBJ1-2, with unresolved D. Between the trimmed V and J ends, which lost 3 bases and 3 bases, there was a span of 8 bases. The CDR3 runs to 13 residues. The CDR3 nucleotides are TGTGCCAGCAGTTTTGACGGATACTATGGCTACACCTTC. It yields the protein CASSFDGYYGYTF.

This clonotype was recorded at least ten times. Here the CDR3 reads CASSYGIYSTDTQYF. CDR3 sequence (DNA): TGTGCCAGCAGTTACGGGATTTACAGCACAGATACGCAGTATTTT. The chain links TRBV27 to TRBJ2-3; perhaps TRBD2 as D (5 bases). The CDR3 spans 15 residues. Germline V lookup: CDR1 MNHEY, CDR2 SMNVEV (reference sequence). The V end was cut by 4 bases, the J end by 0 bases, with 11 bases between.

This clonotype was detected ten times or more. The chain uses TRBV29-1 and TRBJ2-7, with a weak D call TRBD2 (6 bases). The CDR3 covers 15 residues. V lost 3 bases and J 4 bases, leaving 19 bases between the germline ends. Germline V lookup: CDR1 SQVTM, CDR2 ANQGSEA. The chain's CDR3 is CSVDSPELGGYEQYF. CDR3 bases: TGCAGCGTTGACTCCCCCGAGCTGGGGGGTTACGAGCAGTACTTC.

This clonotype was seen more than once but under ten times. The chain uses TRBV5-1 and TRBJ2-5; a weak D match, TRBD1 (6 bases). Trimming took off 4 bases at V and 2 bases at J, with 12 bases between the two ends. The CDR3 totals 14 residues. Germline CDR1 reads SGHRS; CDR2 reads YFSETQ. Written as DNA, the CDR3 is TGCGCCAGCAGCCCACTGACAGGACAAGAGACCCAGTACTTC. Protein product: CASSPLTGQETQYF.